These T cell receptor beta chains were read from a single sample in a study of cytomegalovirus exposure and HLA in healthy donors. Some clones are missing from TCRdb's copy, which holds only in-frame ones; the method was immunoSEQ multiplex PCR. The sample lists under 150,000 clones, just under 80% occurring once. The sample was PBMCs. These receptors all stem from a woman in her forties in good health and CMV-seronegative. The CDR3 runs from the conserved cysteine through the conserved F or W. A D gene is named only where the DNA matches it firmly.

D,V,J,CDR3
-,TRBV7-2,TRBJ2-7,CASSSNRPPYEQYF
-,TRBV29-1,-,CSAEGGFTYEQYF
TRBD2,TRBV6-6,TRBJ2-2,CATGTRGELFF
-,TRBV18,TRBJ1-1,CASSLTDITNTEAFF
-,TRBV6-1,TRBJ1-4,CASSERRGMWEKLFF
-,TRBV6-4,TRBJ2-5,CASITSEDSYQETQYF
-,TRBV5-1,TRBJ2-1,CASSLGGEQFF
-,TRBV6-5,TRBJ2-7,CASSLRRSSYEQYF
TRBD1,TRBV11-2,TRBJ2-7,CASSFGQGADEQYF
-,TRBV9,TRBJ1-2,CASSREPTGVDYGYTF
-,TRBV5-1,TRBJ2-5,CASSLIGETQYF
-,TRBV27,TRBJ2-1,CASSLIGAYNEQFF
TRBD2,TRBV10-2,TRBJ2-1,CASRGLSGRAGNEQFF
-,TRBV30,TRBJ1-1,CAWSPIGTRNTEAFF
TRBD1,TRBV2,TRBJ2-2,CASSRTGGSGELFF
-,TRBV6-5,TRBJ1-6,CASSYTIDSLLHF
TRBD1,TRBV10-3,TRBJ1-4,CAISPGTGGNEKLFF
-,TRBV18,-,CASSPPSLPYEQYF
TRBD1,TRBV4-2,TRBJ1-1,CASSQSRGQANTEAFF
TRBD2,TRBV6-4,TRBJ2-2,CASSDEAGALTGELFF
TRBD1,TRBV28,TRBJ1-5,CASSSGQFDQPQHF
-,TRBV30,TRBJ1-2,CAWSSGTGDSYGYTF
TRBD2,TRBV28,TRBJ2-7,CASSFGLAGDEQYF
-,TRBV29-1,TRBJ1-1,CSVGRHSNTEAFF
-,TRBV28,TRBJ2-3,CASTPIWRGSTDTQYF
-,TRBV28,TRBJ1-1,CASNRDLNTEAFF
TRBD1,TRBV9,TRBJ2-6,CASSRGPGQEFSGANVLTF
-,TRBV7-9,TRBJ1-2,CAWGGEINYGYTF
TRBD2,TRBV4-2,TRBJ2-5,CASSPGLAGVRETQYF
-,TRBV5-1,TRBJ1-1,CASSRGDDTEAFF
TRBD2,TRBV9,TRBJ2-2,CASKVGLAGTGELFF
-,TRBV10-3,TRBJ1-2,CAAHDGNYGYTF
TRBD2,TRBV6-1,TRBJ2-7,CASSGTSGAYEQYF
-,TRBV20-1,TRBJ1-2,CSAGENYGYTF
TRBD1,TRBV7-9,TRBJ2-4,CASSSDRDNKNIQYF
TRBD1,TRBV27,TRBJ2-7,CASSLLGQTYEQYF
TRBD1,TRBV6-4,TRBJ1-2,CASSDPSGDRGGSDHNYGYTF
-,TRBV6-6,TRBJ1-2,CASSLDRSYGYTF
TRBD2,TRBV27,TRBJ2-1,CASSSRLAVYNEQFF
TRBD1,TRBV28,TRBJ1-2,CASSKPQGTAGNYGYTF
TRBD1,TRBV7-3,TRBJ1-1,CASSQRTGMDTEAFF
-,TRBV5-5,TRBJ2-1,CASSLWGQGNNEQFF
-,TRBV29-1,TRBJ2-3,CSVVNPLRDTDTQYF
TRBD2,TRBV19,TRBJ2-3,CASSASGGAGTQYF
TRBD2,TRBV9,TRBJ2-1,CASSVGLAGGLQFF
-,TRBV9,TRBJ2-3,CASSVAVGGATDTQYF
-,TRBV29-1,TRBJ2-7,CSVRGSYEQYF
TRBD2,TRBV28,TRBJ2-1,CASKGLAGLEIGGSYNEQFF
TRBD1,TRBV28,-,CASTNRGDGYEQYF
TRBD2,TRBV7-9,TRBJ2-1,CASSSGLAPNEQFF
TRBD2,TRBV5-4,TRBJ2-1,CASSLELAGGPNEQFF